Sequencing of this T cell receptor (beta chain) was carried out in a study of CXCR3-negative and CXCR3-positive naive CD8 T cells. Each CD8+ T cell subset was sorted in triplicate, over 250,000 cells each. Looked up from germline, CDR1 is SGHVS and CDR2 is FQNEAQ. CDR3 length equals 16 residues. Researchers prepared the TRB cDNA libraries using 5' RACE with UMI labels. TCRdb re-called the 5' RACE reads; every CDR3 protein appears as one record, without DNA. The sample totals about 6,700 distinct CDR3 sequences. Source material: naive CXCR3- CD8+ T cells from blood. Subset reported: CD45RO-CCR7+CD27+CD95- naive CD8+ T cells lacking CXCR3 (TNR3-). This clonotype was obtained from a human donor in good health. Some clones in this sample may be carry-over from other donors' samples. The gene calls are TRBV7-8 and TRBJ2-7; there is no DNA to check the TCRdb D call of TRBD1. Here the CDR3 reads CASSWEAGTGAYEQYF.